This T cell receptor (beta chain) was observed in a study of T cell responses to AZD1222 COVID-19 vaccine (TCRdb year 2021). Context from the whole study: TCR sequencing covered more than 230 trial participants: 207 given two doses of AZD1222 and 26 given two doses of MenACWY control vaccine. Trial participants were enrolled by age into subgroups of 18-55, 56-69 and 70-plus years, and roughly 150, 30 and 60 TCR-sequenced participants, respectively, were included in these subgroups. What the research found in general, with its limitations: No day 14 peak-response samples were available, so repertoires were characterized only after the peak T cell response. In the small 56-69-year group, the increase in depth fell short of significance, most likely because of low power. After two AZD1222 doses, spike-specific TCR breadth and depth were significantly higher than at day 0 and than in MenACWY recipients. CD4 TCRs associated with the vaccine covered the entire spike protein, and the dominant responses were in regions 160-218 and 743-854. Nearly half of unique spike-specific TCRs reportedly recognized epitopes outside regions mutated in the B.1.351 and B.1.1.7 variants. Most participants were white British and females outnumbered males, and the authors suggested that clonal diversity may have been underestimated. Conclusions about previously exposed vaccinees are limited because only six or seven AZD1222 recipients were SARS-CoV-2 seropositive at baseline.

The time point label of this sample denotes: about 28 days (+/-7) after the second vaccine dose. AZD1222 recipients whose second dose came at about 4 weeks and those whose second dose came at about 12 weeks were combined into one group, since spike-specific TCR depth and breadth did not differ between the two schedules. Samples from vaccinated people were obtained from the UK trials COV001 and COV002, which included a single-blind randomized controlled phase 2/3 trial of AZD1222 (ChAdOx1 nCoV-19) in healthy adults. Trial participant PBMC samples were collected at day 0 and day 28 after the second dose for TCRbeta chain sequencing. V was cut back by 7 bases and J by 4 bases, leaving a gap of 8 bases between them. The CDR3 runs 11 residues from the cysteine to the phenylalanine. Of the read, only the CDR3 DNA is kept; its 33 bases are in frame from base 1. Per the germline V gene (reference sequence), WNHNN is the CDR1 and SYGVQD is the CDR2.

The CDR3 regions of human TCRbeta chains were analyzed by immunosequencing. Under the source paper's analysis protocol: TCRs in the repertoires were matched against a reference library of SARS-CoV-2-specific TCRs that had been generated with the MIRA antigen-specificity platform. Breadth meant the fraction of unique TCRs that were SARS-CoV-2-associated, whereas depth meant the fraction of total T cells that were SARS-CoV-2-associated. Using the MIRA data, every spike-specific TCR was mapped to the spike region that the TCR reacted to and assigned to either a CD4 or a CD8 class. Log10-transformed breadth and depth values were compared by one-way ANOVA with Sidak's multiple comparisons tests. Sourced from immuneACCESS, this table was stored by TCRdb with only in-frame sequences that have V and J called. A share of the clones is absent; for the studies checked, an unresolved V gene accounts for under half, and the remainder has no known explanation. V, J and clone size are those of that table, while D and trimming were read from the DNA. The table for this sample lists about 80,000 clones; approximately 85% of them were counted only once. The ten top clones hold about 3.5% of the sample.

Note on this clone: Its antigen target is currently unknown. No base-level quality is on record; no much larger clone is a single base apart.

The source material was peripheral blood, sampled 28 days after the second AZD1222 dose. The sequence was obtained from an adult who received the AZD1222 COVID-19 vaccine. The chain employs TRBV10-1 and TRBJ2-7, with no D gene named confidently. The DNA reads TGCGCCAGCACGAAGGGATACGAGCAGTACTTC. Its protein product is CASTKGYEQYF.